This is a list of T cell receptor beta chains from one sample in a study of blood T cell repertoires in COVID-19. Assay used: immunoSEQ multiplex PCR; TCRdb lists only in-frame clones, some missing. Of approximately 360,000 clones listed, around 89% are singletons. Sample: peripheral blood. Receptor source: a man aged 18-30 years with active or convalescent COVID-19. The CDR3 runs from the conserved cysteine through the conserved F or W. A D gene is named only where the DNA matches it firmly. Expanded clones are given a class, and other clones once, few, many or no size at all.

J | V | size | D | CDR3 | DNA
TRBJ2-4 | TRBV4-2 | NA | NA | CASSPGHRNIQYF | TGTGCCAGCAGCCCGGGACATCGCAACATTCAGTACTTC
TRBJ1-2 | TRBV7-2 | NA | NA | CASSLGRGPSYGYTF | TGTGCCAGCAGCTTAGGCAGGGGACCGTCATATGGCTACACCTTC
TRBJ2-5 | TRBV5-1 | NA | NA | CASSPGRETQYF | TGCGCCAGCAGCCCCGGCAGGGAGACCCAGTACTTC
TRBJ2-1 | TRBV21-1 | NA | NA | CASSTRQGARYNEQFF | TGTGCCAGCAGCACGCGACAGGGGGCGAGGTACAATGAGCAGTTCTTC
TRBJ2-1 | TRBV27 | NA | TRBD2 | CASSLLAGVNNEQFF | TGTGCCAGCAGTTTATTAGCGGGGGTTAACAATGAGCAGTTCTTC
TRBJ2-3 | TRBV28 | NA | TRBD2 | CASSTRSPRLAGEASTDTQYF | TGTGCCAGCAGCACCCGGAGCCCCCGACTAGCGGGAGAAGCGAGCACAGATACGCAGTATTTT
TRBJ1-4 | TRBV14 | NA | TRBD1 | CASSQPGTVRGGLFF | TGTGCCAGCAGCCAACCCGGGACAGTCAGGGGTGGACTGTTTTTT
TRBJ2-2 | TRBV3-1/TRBV3-2 | once | NA | CASSRTGELFF | TGTGCCAGCAGTCGGACAGGGGAGCTGTTTTTT
TRBJ1-2 | TRBV24-1 | few | NA | CATSEGGIENYGYTF | TGTGCCACCAGTGAAGGGGGTATAGAAAACTATGGCTACACCTTC
TRBJ1-1 | TRBV4-1 | few | NA | CASSQDVQGYTEAFF | TGCGCCAGCAGCCAAGATGTCCAGGGTTACACTGAAGCTTTCTTT
TRBJ2-4 | TRBV4-3 | many | NA | CASSQDLGALAKNIQYF | TGCGCCAGCAGCCAAGATTTGGGGGCTCTGGCCAAAAACATTCAGTACTTC
TRBJ2-7 | TRBV2 | NA | NA | CASSRQEVYEQYF | TGTGCCAGCAGCCGACAGGAGGTCTACGAGCAGTACTTC
TRBJ1-6 | TRBV25-1 | once | TRBD1 | CASSPPTGALSPLHF | TGTGCCAGCAGTCCTCCGACAGGGGCTCTATCACCCCTCCACTTT
TRBJ2-3 | TRBV7-9 | NA | TRBD2 | CASSLRLAGEADTQYF | TGTGCCAGCAGCCTAAGACTAGCGGGGGAGGCAGATACGCAGTATTTT
TRBJ2-6 | TRBV4-1 | NA | TRBD1 | CASSQSGTGWSGANVLTF | TGCGCCAGCAGCCAATCCGGGACAGGGTGGTCTGGGGCCAACGTCCTGACTTTC
TRBJ2-7 | TRBV15 | NA | NA | CATSAYSSYEQYF | TGTGCCACCAGCGCCTACAGCTCCTACGAGCAGTACTTC
TRBJ2-4 | TRBV2 | few | NA | CASFSGNKNIQYF | TGTGCCAGCTTTAGTGGTAACAAAAACATTCAGTACTTC
TRBJ1-1 | TRBV15 | NA | NA | CATSRDRALEAFF | TGTGCCACCAGCAGAGACAGGGCGCTTGAAGCTTTCTTT
TRBJ1-4 | TRBV6-5 | NA | NA | CASSYSAGLNEKLFF | TGTGCCAGCAGTTACTCGGCAGGTCTTAATGAAAAACTGTTTTTT
TRBJ1-1 | TRBV15 | once | NA | CATSRALEGVPRTEAFF | TGTGCCACCAGCAGAGCACTTGAAGGGGTGCCCAGGACTGAAGCTTTCTTT
TRBJ2-2 | TRBV4-3 | NA | NA | CASSQKHGGRETGELFF | TGCGCCAGCAGCCAAAAACACGGGGGTAGGGAGACCGGGGAGCTGTTTTTT
TRBJ1-1 | TRBV5-1 | NA | TRBD1 | CASSRQGIPGMNTEAFF | TGCGCCAGCAGCCGACAGGGAATACCCGGGATGAACACTGAAGCTTTCTTT
TRBJ2-1 | TRBV6-5 | NA | NA | CASSYGGSNEQFF | TGTGCCAGCAGTTACGGAGGGTCCAATGAGCAGTTCTTC
TRBJ1-4 | TRBV4-3 | NA | TRBD1 | CASSQDSQGAGEKLFF | TGCGCCAGCAGCCAAGATAGTCAGGGGGCGGGTGAAAAACTGTTTTTT
TRBJ2-3 | TRBV7-2 | NA | TRBD1 | CASSPTGLSTDTQYF | TGTGCCAGCAGCCCGACAGGGTTAAGCACAGATACGCAGTATTTT
TRBJ2-7 | TRBV4-3 | NA | TRBD1 | CASSHGQGRYEQYF | TGCGCCAGCAGCCACGGACAGGGGCGCTACGAGCAGTACTTC
TRBJ2-1 | TRBV19 | NA | TRBD1 | CASTTLGTAKDNEQFF | TGTGCCAGCACAACCCTTGGGACAGCAAAAGACAATGAGCAGTTCTTC
TRBJ2-3 | TRBV6-5 | NA | TRBD2 | CAHPGTISDTQYF | TGTGCCCACCCGGGGACTATCTCAGATACGCAGTATTTT